These 19 T cell receptor beta chains share one sample of origin, sequenced in a study of blood T cells in healthy people across ages. Through a sample-barcoded 5' primer and a J-beta primer mix, a second PCR was run for roughly 7 to 11 cycles. TCRdb re-analysed the 5' RACE reads in MiXCR, keeping a single row per CDR3 protein. Of about 930,000 distinct CDR3 sequences listed, under 35% are singletons. The same sample was also studied in work on T cells of mothers and their children.

The sample taken for sequencing was blood. Every receptor here comes from a woman aged 40-49 years in good health.

This clonotype has ten or more counts. The rearrangement uses TRBV7-9 and TRBJ1-1; D is uncertain. V was clipped by 6 bases and J by 1 base, with 12 bases between them. Per germline, CDR1 SEHNR and CDR2 FQNEAQ (reference sequence). CDR3 size: 14 residues. CDR3 loop: CASSFSSPNTEAFF. The CDR3 bases are TGTGCCAGCAGTTTTTCGTCTCCGAACACTGAAGCTTTCTTT.

The CDR3 here is CASSFPRGQGGDGQFF. CDR3 bases: TGTGCCAGCAGTTTCCCCCGGGGGCAGGGTGGGGATGGGCAGTTCTTC. The chain has TRBV6-6 and TRBJ2-1, with D perhaps given as TRBD1 or TRBD2 (6 bases each). Germline V gives CDR1 MNHNY, CDR2 SVGAGI (reference sequence). The CDR3 is 16 amino acids. V was clipped by 4 bases and J by 12 bases, with 25 bases between them.

The genes are TRBV28 and TRBJ2-5; the D gene could be TRBD1 or TRBD2 (5 bases each). Germline V CDR1 and CDR2: MDHEN, SYDVKM. The CDR3 totals 17 residues. Trimming left V 3 bases short and J 1 base short, with 18 bases between. For the CDR3, the DNA is TGTGCCAGCAGTTTGAACGGGGCCGGGGTGGGCCAAGAGACCCAGTACTTC. Translation gives CASSLNGAGVGQETQYF.

As concerns this clonotype: At one of its ends the junction is not consistent with the germline gene, which may arise from a read error. This chain uses TRBV12-3 or TRBV12-4 with TRBJ2-5, with 8 bases lining up with TRBD1. CDR3 length equals 16 residues. The CDR3 is CVSSLRTGRYQETQYF. Here the CDR3 DNA reads TGTGTCAGCAGTTTGAGGACAGGGAGGTACCAAGAGACCCAGTACTTC.

This chain links TRBV9 with TRBJ2-5; D unclear. Trimming stripped 3 bases from V and 4 bases from J, with 10 bases between. The CDR3 sequence is 13 residues long. Germline values: CDR1 SGDLS, CDR2 YYNGEE. Written as DNA, the CDR3 is TGTGCCAGCAGCGGAACTGTGGGAGAGACCCAGTACTTC. Residues: CASSGTVGETQYF.

This clonotype was counted many times. This chain uses TRBV3-1 with TRBJ1-2; unclear D gene. CDR1 LGHDT and CDR2 YNNKEL come from the germline V gene (reference sequence). Trimming removed 7 bases from V and 1 base from J, with 7 bases in between. The CDR3 contains 12 residues. CDR3 bases: TGTGCCAGCACCATGAATAACTATGGCTACACCTTC. This codes for CASTMNNYGYTF.

This clonotype was counted only a few times. The J gene is TRBJ1-1, the V gene TRBV3-1; the match to TRBD1 covers 12 bases. Germline values: CDR1 LGHDT, CDR2 YNNKEL (reference sequence). V trimming: 2 bases; J trimming: 4 bases; junction bases outside the gene matches: 5. This CDR3 has 16 amino acids. The CDR3 loop is CASSQPGTGGSTEAFF. The CDR3 bases are TGTGCCAGCAGCCAACCCGGGACAGGGGGCAGCACTGAAGCTTTCTTT.

As concerns this clonotype: The junction departs from germline at one end; a sequencing error may be responsible. V usage is TRBV19 and J usage is TRBJ2-7, with D unclear. This CDR3 region has 13 residues. Germline CDR1 is LNHDA and CDR2 is SQIVND (reference sequence). The CDR3 DNA is TGTGCCAGGAGTATCAGGAGCTCCTGCGAGCAGTACTTC. It translates to CARSIRSSCEQYF.

This clonotype has just a few counts. The chain recombines TRBV29-1 with TRBJ1-1; D gene ambiguous. Germline V gene sequence: CDR1 SQVTM, CDR2 ANQGSEA. Trimming pared 3 bases from V and 1 base from J, leaving 9 bases between. The CDR3 is made up of 13 amino acids. The CDR3 region is CSVDWGANTEAFF. For the CDR3, the DNA is TGCAGCGTTGATTGGGGAGCGAACACTGAAGCTTTCTTT.

The V call is TRBV2, the J call TRBJ2-7; D remains unclear. Per the germline V gene, CDR1 is SNHLY and CDR2 is FYNNEI. The V gene lost 2 bases and the J gene lost 6 bases, with 8 bases spanning the gap. The CDR3 runs 12 residues. This CDR3 reads CASSEPPGEQYF. The CDR3 DNA follows: TGTGCCAGCAGTGAACCGCCTGGCGAGCAGTACTTC.

Comment on this clonotype: The junction differs from germline at one of its ends, possibly a read error. The V gene is TRBV5-1, the J gene TRBJ2-1; D unclear. CDR3 length: 14 residues. Per germline, CDR1 SGHRS and CDR2 YFSETQ. CDR3 region: CASTSANHYDEQFF. The DNA of the CDR3 is TGCGCCAGCACATCGGCCAACCACTACGATGAGCAGTTCTTC.

The chain combines TRBV2 with TRBJ1-2, with 8 positions matching TRBD1. This CDR3 is 13 amino acids long. J was trimmed by 5 bases and V by 6 bases; bases with no gene match: 5. CDR1 is SNHLY, CDR2 FYNNEI, per germline. The CDR3 coding sequence is TGTGCCAGCAGAGGACAGGGTTCATATGGCTACACCTTC. This codes for CASRGQGSYGYTF.

This clonotype was counted only a few times. The V call is TRBV29-1, the J call TRBJ1-1; 7 bases align to TRBD1. The V and J ends lost 4 bases and 8 bases, in that order; junction bases with no gene match: 7. Germline V lookup: CDR1 SQVTM, CDR2 ANQGSEA. The CDR3 runs to 12 residues. The CDR3 reads CSVVGAQGEAFF. In nucleotides, the CDR3 is TGCAGCGTTGTAGGCGCACAGGGGGAAGCTTTCTTT. The full variable domain, in which reference TRBV29-1 and TRBJ1-1 provide the parts outside the CDR3, is SAVISQKPSRDICQRGTSLTIQCQVDSQVTMMFWYRQQPGQSLTLIATANQGSEATYESGFVIDKFPISRPNLTFSTLTVSNMSPEDSSIYLCSVVGAQGEAFFGQGTRLTVV.

This clonotype was counted a single time. A much larger clone lies a single base off, so this may be a read error. The chain combines TRBV18 with TRBJ2-7; 9 bases are a match to TRBD1. Germline V gives CDR1 KGHSH, CDR2 LQKENI. The CDR3 has 13 residues. DNA of the CDR3: TGTACCAGCTCGCCAAGACAGGGGGACGAGCAGTACTTC. Translating gives CTSSPRQGDEQYF. Complete variable domain (other parts from reference TRBV18 and TRBJ2-7): NAGVMQNPRHLVRRRGQEARLRCSPMKGHSHVYWYRQLPEEGLKFMVYLQKENIIDESGMPKERFSAEFPKEGPSILRIQQVVRGDSAAYFCTSSPRQGDEQYFGPGTRLTVT.

This clonotype was counted at least ten times. This chain links TRBV2 with TRBJ2-6, with 11 bases aligning to TRBD1. This CDR3 region has 16 residues. V was clipped by 6 bases and J by 0 bases; unmatched bases: 1. The germline gives CDR1 SNHLY, CDR2 FYNNEI. CDR3 coding DNA: TGTGCCAGCAGAGGACAGGGGGCCTCTGGGGCCAACGTCCTGACTTTC. Translated: CASRGQGASGANVLTF.

The chain joins TRBV7-3 to TRBJ2-5; 8 bases are shared with TRBD1. The closer fit of TRBJ2-7 to the DNA end suggests the J call may be wrong. Per the germline V gene, CDR1 is SGHTA and CDR2 is FQGTGA. The CDR3 is made up of 15 amino acids. Here the CDR3 reads CASSLTSDRGREQYF. The CDR3 DNA reads as TGTGCCAGCAGCTTAACGTCAGACAGGGGCCGCGAGCAGTACTTC.

The rearrangement links TRBV7-9 to TRBJ2-1; D is perhaps TRBD2 (6 bases). This CDR3 comprises 18 residues. V shed 4 bases and J shed 2 bases, with 21 bases lying between them. Germline V CDR1 and CDR2: SEHNR, FQNEAQ (reference sequence). CDR3 nucleotide sequence: TGTGCCAGCAGCTCCACCCGCTCCGGGACTGGCGCCTACAATGAGCAGTTCTTC. It specifies CASSSTRSGTGAYNEQFF.

The V call is TRBV2, the J call TRBJ2-3, with 13 nucleotides matching TRBD2. CDR3 length equals 19 residues. Looked up from germline, CDR1 is SNHLY and CDR2 is FYNNEI. Unmatched junction bases numbered 20, after V lost 2 bases and J lost 12 bases. The CDR3 DNA reads TGTGCCAGCAGTGAATTCGGGACTAGCGGGGCCAATGGGGTCCATGGCCAGTATTTT. This encodes CASSEFGTSGANGVHGQYF.

The chain couples TRBV5-5 to TRBJ1-5; 8 nucleotides match TRBD1. The trim removed 3 bases at V and 5 bases at J, leaving 10 bases unmatched. Per the germline V gene, CDR1 is SGHKS and CDR2 is YYEKEE (reference sequence). This CDR3 region has 16 residues. DNA for the CDR3: TGTGCCAGCAGCTCAATTCCGGGACAGGAGGATCAGCCCCAGCATTTT. Translation: CASSSIPGQEDQPQHF. Complete variable domain (other parts from reference TRBV5-5 and TRBJ1-5): DAGVTQSPTHLIKTRGQQVTLRCSPISGHKSVSWYQQVLGQGPQFIFQYYEKEERGRGNFPDRFSARQFPNYSSELNVNALLLGDSALYLCASSSIPGQEDQPQHFGDGTRLSIL.